This passage covers 18 T cell receptor beta chains from one sample sequenced in a study of blood T cells in healthy people across ages. It was with a sample-barcoded 5' primer and a J-beta primer mix that a second PCR of roughly 7 to 12 cycles was run. Each CDR3 protein gets one entry after TCRdb re-called the 5' RACE reads with MiXCR. The repertoire holds around 1.5 million distinct CDR3 sequences, 34% seen once, with around 11% in the top ten. Specimen: blood. The origin of the receptors is a woman aged 30 to 39 in good health.

This clonotype turned up a few times. V is TRBV7-9 and J is TRBJ2-5, with TRBD1 identical over 7 bases. The CDR3 spans 15 residues. Germline loops: CDR1 SEHNR, CDR2 FQNEAQ (reference sequence). Trimming cost V 5 bases and J 5 bases; bases outside gene matches: 11. The CDR3 DNA follows: TGTGCCAGCAGCGCACAGGGGAGACCCCCCGAGACCCAGTACTTC. The encoded protein is CASSAQGRPPETQYF. The whole variable domain, filled in from reference TRBV7-9 and TRBJ2-5, reads DTGVSQNPRHKITKRGQNVTFRCDPISEHNRLYWYRQTLGQGPEFLTYFQNEAQLEKSRLLSDRFSAERPKGSFSTLEIQRTEQGDSAMYLCASSAQGRPPETQYFGPGTRLLVL.

This clonotype was counted a few times. The CDR3 loop reads CAISESAAGANVLTF. CDR3 nucleotides: TGTGCCATCAGTGAGTCTGCAGCTGGGGCCAACGTCCTGACTTTC. The rearrangement links TRBV10-3 to TRBJ2-6; D uncertain. The germline V gene has CDR1 ENHRY and CDR2 SYGVKD. The CDR3 runs 15 residues. V was cut by 0 bases and J by 2 bases, with 5 bases left in between.

This clonotype was seen a few times. This rearrangement joins TRBV20-1 to TRBJ1-2; a weak D match, TRBD1 (6 bases). From germline, CDR1 is DFQATT and CDR2 SNEGSKA (reference sequence). V gave up 6 bases and J gave up 4 bases, with 15 bases separating them. The CDR3 extends over 13 amino acids. The CDR3 nucleotides read TGCAGTGCGCGGGACACTAACTCCTATGGCTACACCTTC. Translating it yields CSARDTNSYGYTF.

There are a few counts of this clonotype. The chain carries TRBV9 and TRBJ2-7; 8 nucleotides agree with TRBD2. CDR1 is SGDLS, CDR2 YYNGEE, per germline. Unmatched junction bases numbered 5, after V lost 1 base and J lost 2 bases. CDR3 size: 15 residues. DNA for the CDR3: TGTGCCAGCAGCGTAACTGGCGGGAGGACCTACGAGCAGTACTTC. Encoded protein: CASSVTGGRTYEQYF.

This clonotype has more than one count but fewer than ten. This chain links TRBV3-1 with TRBJ1-4; no firm D call. The CDR3 consists of 16 residues. CDR1 is LGHDT, CDR2 YNNKEL, per germline (reference sequence). Trimming removed 2 bases at V and 3 bases at J, with 13 bases between. The DNA for the CDR3 is TGTGCCAGCAGCCAAAGGACCGACTTCCCTAATGAAAAACTGTTTTTT. It specifies CASSQRTDFPNEKLFF.

This clonotype was detected a few times. V is TRBV10-3 and J is TRBJ2-5; TRBD1 aligns across 10 bases. Germline V gene lookup returns CDR1 ENHRY and CDR2 SYGVKD. V was clipped by 11 bases and J by 11 bases; unmatched bases: 20. The CDR3 runs to 15 residues. The CDR3 here is CAHSDRDRGGGEQYF. As DNA, the CDR3 is TGTGCCCATTCCGACAGGGACAGGGGAGGGGGTGAGCAGTACTTC.

This clonotype occurred a few times. The chain has TRBV7-9 and TRBJ2-5; TRBD2 matches at 7 bases. The CDR3 length is 15 residues. Germline CDR1 reads SEHNR; CDR2 reads FQNEAQ (reference sequence). The junction had 8 bases not matched to a gene; V was cut back by 5 bases and J by 2 bases. CDR3 region: CASSPSRGVQETQYF. CDR3 DNA sequence: TGTGCCAGCAGCCCCTCCCGGGGGGTACAAGAGACCCAGTACTTC.

This clonotype was seen more than once but under ten times. The V and J genes are TRBV7-9 and TRBJ1-2; D is unresolved. The CDR3 totals 14 residues. V lost 1 base, J lost 6 bases, and 12 bases lay in between. Germline CDR1 is SEHNR and CDR2 is FQNEAQ (reference sequence). The CDR3 spells CASSLGALTDGYTF. The DNA for the CDR3 is TGTGCCAGCAGCTTAGGGGCCCTAACGGATGGCTACACCTTC.

This clonotype was counted many times. The chain uses TRBV6-1 and TRBJ2-5; 16 bases are a match to TRBD2. This CDR3 is built from 15 residues. In germline, CDR1 is MNHNS, CDR2 SASEGT. V shed 3 bases, J shed 5 bases, and the junction held 0 bases outside the gene matches. CDR3 amino acids: CASSEGLAGGETQYF. The CDR3 region has the DNA TGTGCCAGCAGTGAGGGACTAGCGGGAGGGGAGACCCAGTACTTC.

In its sample, this clonotype was seen many times. The chain couples TRBV6-6 to TRBJ2-5, with D tentatively TRBD1 (6 bases). This CDR3 is 14 amino acids long. V was cut by 6 bases and J by 0 bases, with 11 bases left in between. Germline V gene sequence: CDR1 MNHNY, CDR2 SVGAGI (reference sequence). The CDR3 reads CASSLRQDQETQYF. CDR3 bases: TGTGCCAGCAGCTTAAGACAGGACCAAGAGACCCAGTACTTC.

This clonotype was observed a few times. The V and J genes are TRBV27 and TRBJ1-6; D is perhaps TRBD1 (6 bases). The CDR3 is 15 residues long. CDR1 MNHEY and CDR2 SMNVEV come from the germline V gene (reference sequence). V was shortened by 5 bases and J by 7 bases, with 15 bases between the two germline ends. The CDR3 loop is CASSASGTRNSPLHF. The CDR3 DNA follows: TGTGCCAGCAGTGCCTCCGGGACAAGAAATTCACCCCTCCACTTT.

The genes are TRBV20-1 and TRBJ1-5; D remains ambiguous. This CDR3 region has 12 residues. The V end was cut by 5 bases, the J end by 0 bases, with 5 bases between. Germline CDR1 reads DFQATT; CDR2 reads SNEGSKA (reference sequence). CDR3 sequence: CSARHSNQPQHF. CDR3 bases: TGCAGTGCTCGTCATAGCAATCAGCCCCAGCATTTT.

This clonotype was counted once. V gene TRBV18 combines with J gene TRBJ2-5; 9 bases match TRBD2. The DNA end is a closer match to TRBJ2-7, so the J assignment may be wrong. Germline CDR1 reads KGHSH; CDR2 reads LQKENI. The length of the CDR3 is 15 residues. Here the CDR3 reads CASSPSGLAGDEQYF. CDR3 coding DNA: TGTGCCAGCTCCCCCTCGGGACTAGCTGGAGACGAGCAGTACTTC.

This clonotype was observed a handful of times. The chain's CDR3 is CASSSRPPGQLNTEAFF. CDR3 bases: TGTGCCAGCAGTTCTCGACCTCCTGGACAGCTGAACACTGAAGCTTTCTTT. This chain links TRBV27 with TRBJ1-1; tentatively, D is TRBD1 (6 bases). CDR1 is MNHEY, CDR2 SMNVEV, per germline (reference sequence). CDR3 size: 17 residues. V lost 4 bases to trimming and J lost 0 bases, with 18 bases between them.

The CDR3 nucleotides read TGCAGTGCTAGAGAGGGTCCAAGCTCCTACAATGAGCAGTTCTTC. Amino acid sequence: CSAREGPSSYNEQFF. The chain carries TRBV20-1 and TRBJ2-1; no reliable D call. Germline CDR1 DFQATT, CDR2 SNEGSKA (reference sequence). The ends were cut back, 0 bases at V and 0 bases at J, with 9 bases in the middle. The CDR3 contains 15 residues.

CDR3 bases: TGTGCCAGCAGTTACTCCGGGCTAGCGGGAGCCCACGAGCAGTACTTC. This encodes CASSYSGLAGAHEQYF. The V and J genes are TRBV6-5 and TRBJ2-7; 10 bases align to TRBD2. Looked up from germline, CDR1 is MNHEY and CDR2 is SVGAGI. The CDR3 length is 16 residues. J lost 5 bases, V lost 0 bases, and 7 bases had no gene match.

This clonotype was detected a few times. The chain combines TRBV7-9 with TRBJ2-7; D possibly corresponds to TRBD2 (5 bases). CDR1 is SEHNR and CDR2 is FQNEAQ in the germline V gene (reference sequence). The V end lost 1 base, the J end lost 1 base, and 11 bases lay between the germline ends. This CDR3 contains 15 residues. CDR3 DNA sequence: TGTGCCAGCAGCTTAGTAGTCGGGGATTCCTACGAGCAGTACTTC. This codes for CASSLVVGDSYEQYF.

The rearrangement uses TRBV6-1 and TRBJ1-2, with a possible D match to TRBD1 (6 bases). CDR3 size: 11 residues. The V end was cut by 0 bases, the J end by 12 bases, with 8 bases between. Germline loops: CDR1 MNHNS, CDR2 SASEGT. CDR3 bases: TGTGCCAGCAGTGAAGCGGCAGGGGACACCTTC. As protein: CASSEAAGDTF.